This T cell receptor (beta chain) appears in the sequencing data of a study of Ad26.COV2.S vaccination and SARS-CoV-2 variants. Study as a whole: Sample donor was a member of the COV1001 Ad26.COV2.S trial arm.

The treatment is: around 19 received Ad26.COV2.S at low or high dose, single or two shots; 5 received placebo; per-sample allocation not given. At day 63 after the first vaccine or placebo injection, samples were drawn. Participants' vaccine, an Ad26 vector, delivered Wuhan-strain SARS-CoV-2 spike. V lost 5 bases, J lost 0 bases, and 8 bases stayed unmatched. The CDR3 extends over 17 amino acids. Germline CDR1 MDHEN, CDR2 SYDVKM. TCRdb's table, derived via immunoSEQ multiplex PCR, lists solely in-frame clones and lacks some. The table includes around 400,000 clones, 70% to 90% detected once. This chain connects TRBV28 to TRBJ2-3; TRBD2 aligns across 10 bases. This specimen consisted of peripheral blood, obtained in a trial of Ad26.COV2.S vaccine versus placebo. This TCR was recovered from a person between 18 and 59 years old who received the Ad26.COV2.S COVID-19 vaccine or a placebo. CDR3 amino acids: CASSPQGLAASTDTQYF. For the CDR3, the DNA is TGTGCCAGCAGTCCTCAAGGACTAGCGGCTAGCACAGATACGCAGTATTTT.